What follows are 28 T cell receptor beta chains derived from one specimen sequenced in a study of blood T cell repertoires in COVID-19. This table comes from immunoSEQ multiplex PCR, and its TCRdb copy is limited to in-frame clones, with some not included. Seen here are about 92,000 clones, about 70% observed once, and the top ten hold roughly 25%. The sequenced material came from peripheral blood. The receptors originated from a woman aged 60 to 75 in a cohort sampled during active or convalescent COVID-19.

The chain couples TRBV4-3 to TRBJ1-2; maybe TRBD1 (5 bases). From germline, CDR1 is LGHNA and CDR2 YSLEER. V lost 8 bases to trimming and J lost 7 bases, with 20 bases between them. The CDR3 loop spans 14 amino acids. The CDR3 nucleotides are TGCGCCAGCTCCCGCTACCAAGAGCAGGGTGGCTACACCTTC. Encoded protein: CASSRYQEQGGYTF.

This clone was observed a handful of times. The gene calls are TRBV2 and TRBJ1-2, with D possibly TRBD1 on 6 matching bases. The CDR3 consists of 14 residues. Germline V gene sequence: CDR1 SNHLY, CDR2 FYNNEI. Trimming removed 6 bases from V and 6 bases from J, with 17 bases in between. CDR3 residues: CASRRSQQGNGYTF. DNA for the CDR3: TGTGCCAGCAGGCGCAGCCAACAGGGAAATGGCTACACCTTC.

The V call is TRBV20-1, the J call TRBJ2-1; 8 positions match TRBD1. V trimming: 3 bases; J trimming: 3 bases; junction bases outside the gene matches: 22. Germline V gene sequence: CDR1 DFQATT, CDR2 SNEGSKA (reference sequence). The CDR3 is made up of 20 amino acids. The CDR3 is CSASGDVTGAREPYYNEQFF. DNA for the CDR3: TGCAGTGCTAGTGGGGATGTGACAGGGGCACGAGAACCCTACTACAATGAGCAGTTCTTC.

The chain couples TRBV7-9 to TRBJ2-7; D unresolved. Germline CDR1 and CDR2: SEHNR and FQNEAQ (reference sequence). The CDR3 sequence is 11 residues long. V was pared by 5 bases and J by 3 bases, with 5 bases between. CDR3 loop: CASSPGYEQYF. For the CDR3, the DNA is TGTGCCAGCAGCCCAGGCTACGAGCAGTACTTC. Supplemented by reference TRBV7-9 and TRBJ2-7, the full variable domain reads DTGVSQNPRHKITKRGQNVTFRCDPISEHNRLYWYRQTLGQGPEFLTYFQNEAQLEKSRLLSDRFSAERPKGSFSTLEIQRTEQGDSAMYLCASSPGYEQYFGPGTRLTVT.

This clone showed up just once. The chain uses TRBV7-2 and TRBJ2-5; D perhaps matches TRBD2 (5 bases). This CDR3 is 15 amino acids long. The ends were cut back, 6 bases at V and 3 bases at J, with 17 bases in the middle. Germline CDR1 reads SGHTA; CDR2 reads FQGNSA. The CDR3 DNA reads TGTGCCAGCAGATTGGGCGTCGCGCGGGAAGAGACCCAGTACTTC. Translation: CASRLGVAREETQYF.

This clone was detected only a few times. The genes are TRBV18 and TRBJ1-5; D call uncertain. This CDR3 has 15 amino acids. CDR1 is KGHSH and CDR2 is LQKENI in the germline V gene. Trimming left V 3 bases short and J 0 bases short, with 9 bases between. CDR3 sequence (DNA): TGTGCCAGCTCACCGATAGCAAATAGCAATCAGCCCCAGCATTTT. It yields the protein CASSPIANSNQPQHF.

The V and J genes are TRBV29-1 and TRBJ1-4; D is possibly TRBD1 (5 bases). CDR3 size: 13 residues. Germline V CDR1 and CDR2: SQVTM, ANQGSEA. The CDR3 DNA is TGCAGTGTCCGGGAGGGGACTAATGAAAAACTGTTTTTT. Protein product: CSVREGTNEKLFF.

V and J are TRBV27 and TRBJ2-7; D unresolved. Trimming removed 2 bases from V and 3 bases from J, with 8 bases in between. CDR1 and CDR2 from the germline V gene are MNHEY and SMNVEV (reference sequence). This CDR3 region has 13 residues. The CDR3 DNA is TGTGCCAGCAGTTTAGATTCGGGCTACGAGCAGTACTTC. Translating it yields CASSLDSGYEQYF.

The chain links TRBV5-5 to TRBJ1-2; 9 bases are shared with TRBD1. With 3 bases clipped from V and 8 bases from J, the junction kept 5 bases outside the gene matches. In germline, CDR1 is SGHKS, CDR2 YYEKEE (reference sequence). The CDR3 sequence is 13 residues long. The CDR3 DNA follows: TGTGCCAGCAGCTGGGACAGGGCAGAGGGCTACACCTTC. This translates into CASSWDRAEGYTF.

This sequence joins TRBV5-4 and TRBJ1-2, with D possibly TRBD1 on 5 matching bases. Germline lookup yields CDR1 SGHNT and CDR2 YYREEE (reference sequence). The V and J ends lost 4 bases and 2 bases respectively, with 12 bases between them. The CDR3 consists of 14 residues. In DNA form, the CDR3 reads TGTGCCAGCAGCGCCGGACGGGGGAACTATGGCTACACCTTC. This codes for CASSAGRGNYGYTF.

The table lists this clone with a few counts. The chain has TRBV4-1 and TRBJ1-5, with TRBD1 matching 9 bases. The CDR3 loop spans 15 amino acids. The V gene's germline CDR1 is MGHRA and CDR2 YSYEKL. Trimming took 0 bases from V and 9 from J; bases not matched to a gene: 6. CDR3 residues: CASSQEQGAFRPQHF. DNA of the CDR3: TGCGCCAGCAGCCAAGAACAGGGGGCTTTCCGGCCCCAGCATTTT.

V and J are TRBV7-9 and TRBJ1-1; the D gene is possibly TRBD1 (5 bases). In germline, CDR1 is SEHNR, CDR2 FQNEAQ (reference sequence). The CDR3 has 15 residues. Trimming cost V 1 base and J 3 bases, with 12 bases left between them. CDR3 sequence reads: CASSLVSRQYTEAFF. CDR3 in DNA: TGTGCCAGCAGCTTAGTCAGTCGACAGTACACTGAAGCTTTCTTT.

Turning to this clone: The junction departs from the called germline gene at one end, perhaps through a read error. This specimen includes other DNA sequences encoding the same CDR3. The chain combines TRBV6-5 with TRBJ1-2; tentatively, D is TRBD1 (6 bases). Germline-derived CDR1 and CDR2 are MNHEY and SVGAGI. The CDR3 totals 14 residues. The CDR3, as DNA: TGTGCCAGCAGCCGACTCGGGACAAATTATGGCTATACCTTC. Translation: CASSRLGTNYGYTF.

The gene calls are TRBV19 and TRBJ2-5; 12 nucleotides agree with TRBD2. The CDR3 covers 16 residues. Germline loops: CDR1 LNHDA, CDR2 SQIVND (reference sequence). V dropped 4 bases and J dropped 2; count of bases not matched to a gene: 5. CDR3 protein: CASSTRLAGAQETQYF. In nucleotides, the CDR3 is TGTGCCAGTAGTACTCGACTAGCGGGGGCACAAGAGACCCAGTACTTC. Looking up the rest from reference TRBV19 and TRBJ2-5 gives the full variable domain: DGGITQSPKYLFRKEGQNVTLSCEQNLNHDAMYWYRQDPGQGLRLIYYSQIVNDFQKGDIAEGYSVSREKKESFPLTVTSAQKNPTAFYLCASSTRLAGAQETQYFGPGTRLLVL.

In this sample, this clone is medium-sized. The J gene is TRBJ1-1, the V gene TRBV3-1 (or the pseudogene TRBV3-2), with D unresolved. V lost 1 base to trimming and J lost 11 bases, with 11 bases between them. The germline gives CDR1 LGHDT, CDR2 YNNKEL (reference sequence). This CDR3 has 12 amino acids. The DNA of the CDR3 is TGTGCCAGCAGCCAAGTAATCGGGTGGGCTTTCTTT. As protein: CASSQVIGWAFF.

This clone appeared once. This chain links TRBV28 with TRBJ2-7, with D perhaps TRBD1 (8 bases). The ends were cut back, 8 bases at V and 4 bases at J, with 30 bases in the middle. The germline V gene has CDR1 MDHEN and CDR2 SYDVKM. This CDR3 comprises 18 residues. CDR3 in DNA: TGTGCCAGCCGCCGAGGACAGGGAGTGCGGGGGCAGGGATACGAGCAGTACTTC. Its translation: CASRRGQGVRGQGYEQYF.

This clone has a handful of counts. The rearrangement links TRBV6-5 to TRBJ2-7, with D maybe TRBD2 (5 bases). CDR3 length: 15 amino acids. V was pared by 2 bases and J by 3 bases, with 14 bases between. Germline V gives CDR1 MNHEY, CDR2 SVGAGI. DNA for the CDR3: TGTGCCAGCAGTTACGACCGCGGAGGCGGCTACGAGCAGTACTTC. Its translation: CASSYDRGGGYEQYF.

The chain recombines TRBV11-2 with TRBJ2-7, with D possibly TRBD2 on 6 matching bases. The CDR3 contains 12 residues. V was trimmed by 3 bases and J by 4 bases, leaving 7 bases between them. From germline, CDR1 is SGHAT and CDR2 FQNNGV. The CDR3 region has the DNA TGTGCCAGCAGCTTGACTAGGTACGAGCAGTACTTC. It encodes CASSLTRYEQYF.

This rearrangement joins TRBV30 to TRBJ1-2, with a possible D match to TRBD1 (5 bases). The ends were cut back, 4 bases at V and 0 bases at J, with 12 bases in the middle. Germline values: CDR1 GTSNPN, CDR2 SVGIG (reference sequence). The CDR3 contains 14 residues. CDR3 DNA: TGTGCCTGGACCCAGGGAAGAGCTAACTATGGCTACACCTTC. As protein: CAWTQGRANYGYTF.

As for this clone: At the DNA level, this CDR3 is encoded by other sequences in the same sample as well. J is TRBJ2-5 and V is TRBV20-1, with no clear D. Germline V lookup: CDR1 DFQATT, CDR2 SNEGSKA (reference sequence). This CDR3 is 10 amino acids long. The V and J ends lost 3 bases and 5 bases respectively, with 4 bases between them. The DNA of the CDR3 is TGCAGTGCTAGCTATGAGACCCAGTACTTC. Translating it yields CSASYETQYF.

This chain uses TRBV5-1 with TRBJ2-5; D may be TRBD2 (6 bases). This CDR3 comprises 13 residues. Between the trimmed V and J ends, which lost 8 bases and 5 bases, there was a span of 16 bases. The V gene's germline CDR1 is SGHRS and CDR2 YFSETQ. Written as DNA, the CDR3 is TGCGCCAGTGCTGTCCCAGGGAGGGAGACCCAGTACTTC. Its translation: CASAVPGRETQYF.

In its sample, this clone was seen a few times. The CDR3 here is CASSSQTGFGYNEQFF. DNA for the CDR3: TGTGCCAGCAGCTCGCAGACAGGGTTCGGCTACAATGAGCAGTTCTTC. The chain joins TRBV7-3 to TRBJ2-1; TRBD1 matches at 7 bases. The V and J ends lost 4 bases and 3 bases, in that order; junction bases with no gene match: 9. The CDR3 length is 16 residues. Germline CDR1 reads SGHTA; CDR2 reads FQGTGA. Based on the CDR3 plus reference TRBV7-3 and TRBJ2-1, the full variable domain is GAGVSQTPSNKVTEKGKYVELRCDPISGHTALYWYRQSLGQGPEFLIYFQGTGAADDSGLPNDRFFAVRPEGSVSTLKIQRTERGDSAVYLCASSSQTGFGYNEQFFGPGTRLTVL.

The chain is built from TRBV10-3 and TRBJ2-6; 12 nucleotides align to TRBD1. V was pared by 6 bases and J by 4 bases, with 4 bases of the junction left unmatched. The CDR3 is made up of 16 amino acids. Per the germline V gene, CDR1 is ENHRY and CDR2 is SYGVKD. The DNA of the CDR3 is TGTGCCATCAGGCCGGGACAGGGGGCCGGGGCCAACGTCCTGACTTTC. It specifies CAIRPGQGAGANVLTF.

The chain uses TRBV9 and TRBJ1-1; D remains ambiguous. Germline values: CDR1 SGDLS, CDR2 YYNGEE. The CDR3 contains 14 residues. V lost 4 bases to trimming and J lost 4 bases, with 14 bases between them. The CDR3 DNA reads TGTGCCAGCAGCCCTGGGCCTGCAAGCACTGAAGCTTTCTTT. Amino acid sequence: CASSPGPASTEAFF.

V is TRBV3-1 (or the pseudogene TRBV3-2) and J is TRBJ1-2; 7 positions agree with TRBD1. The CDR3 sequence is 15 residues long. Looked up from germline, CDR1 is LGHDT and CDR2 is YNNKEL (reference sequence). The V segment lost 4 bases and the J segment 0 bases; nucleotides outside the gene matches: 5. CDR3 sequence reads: CASSRLGGPNYGYTF. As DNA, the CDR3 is TGTGCCAGCAGCCGACTAGGGGGCCCTAACTATGGCTACACCTTC.

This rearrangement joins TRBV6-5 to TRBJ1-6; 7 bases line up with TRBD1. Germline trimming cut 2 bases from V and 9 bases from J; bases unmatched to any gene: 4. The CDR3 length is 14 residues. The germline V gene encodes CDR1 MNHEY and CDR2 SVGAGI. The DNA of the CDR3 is TGTGCCAGCAGTTACGACAGGGCGAGTTCACCCCTCCACTTT. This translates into CASSYDRASSPLHF.

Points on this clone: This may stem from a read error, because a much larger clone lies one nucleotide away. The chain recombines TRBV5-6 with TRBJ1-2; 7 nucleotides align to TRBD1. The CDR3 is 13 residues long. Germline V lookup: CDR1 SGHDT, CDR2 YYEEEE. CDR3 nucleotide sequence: TGTGCCAGCAGCTCGGGACAGACGTATGACTACACCTTC. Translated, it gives CASSSGQTYDYTF.

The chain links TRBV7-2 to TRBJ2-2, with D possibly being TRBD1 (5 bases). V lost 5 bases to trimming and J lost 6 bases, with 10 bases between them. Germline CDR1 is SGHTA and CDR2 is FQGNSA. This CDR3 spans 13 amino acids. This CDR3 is CASSTRVAGELFF. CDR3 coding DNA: TGTGCCAGCAGCACCAGGGTGGCCGGGGAGCTGTTTTTT.